The rows below give T cell receptor beta chains drawn from one sample of a study of beta chain features in type 1 diabetes. Clones were sequenced by immunoSEQ multiplex PCR, and TCRdb holds only the in-frame ones, with some missing. Counted here are 300,000 to 400,000 clones, 9.5% to 12% occurring once; the ten biggest clones make up more than 0.015%. The sample comprised naive CD4+ T cells from blood. These receptors were taken from a woman in her twenties or thirties in good health. CDR3s leave out the opening cysteine and the closing phenylalanine or tryptophan.

V gene: TRBV28; J gene: TRBJ2-2; CDR3 length: 11; CDR3 protein: ATKDSNTGELF
V gene: TRBV4-2; J gene: TRBJ1-5; CDR3 length: 14; CDR3 protein: ASSQDPPGGNQPQH
V gene: TRBV11-2; J gene: TRBJ2-6; CDR3 length: 14; CDR3 protein: ASSLEGGAGANVLT
V gene: TRBV19; J gene: TRBJ2-3; CDR3 length: 14; CDR3 protein: AAGDRLAASTDTQY
V gene: TRBV28; J gene: TRBJ1-2; CDR3 length: 13; CDR3 protein: ASSLSVQGAGGYT
V gene: TRBV4-2; J gene: TRBJ2-1; CDR3 length: 15; CDR3 protein: ASSQEGRPPRDNEQF
V gene: TRBV18; J gene: TRBJ2-7; CDR3 length: 12; CDR3 protein: ASSPTGGSYEQY
V gene: TRBV30; J gene: TRBJ1-1; CDR3 length: 12; CDR3 protein: AWSVGPGTVEAF
V gene: TRBV18; J gene: TRBJ2-7; CDR3 length: 12; CDR3 protein: ASSEGLADYEQY
V gene: TRBV5-1; J gene: TRBJ2-5; CDR3 length: 12; CDR3 protein: ASSSGAGQETQY
V gene: TRBV18; J gene: TRBJ2-3; CDR3 length: 15; CDR3 protein: ASSPPGETSGKGTQY
V gene: TRBV5-8; J gene: TRBJ2-5; CDR3 length: 13; CDR3 protein: ASSSGQGAGWTQY
V gene: TRBV5-4; J gene: TRBJ2-3; CDR3 length: 13; CDR3 protein: ASSQARTSADTQY
V gene: TRBV4-2; J gene: TRBJ2-2; CDR3 length: 16; CDR3 protein: ASSQPTGAGGPIGELF
V gene: TRBV7-9; J gene: TRBJ2-5; CDR3 length: 13; CDR3 protein: ASSLAMRDQETQY
V gene: TRBV7-8; J gene: TRBJ2-2; CDR3 length: 14; CDR3 protein: ASSFPGRFNTGELF
V gene: TRBV4-2; J gene: TRBJ2-1; CDR3 length: 14; CDR3 protein: ASSPDSQIARNEQF
V gene: TRBV29-1; J gene: TRBJ2-3; CDR3 length: 11; CDR3 protein: SVERGGADTQY
V gene: TRBV25-1; J gene: TRBJ2-1; CDR3 length: 13; CDR3 protein: ASSVSRATYNEQF
V gene: TRBV6-5; J gene: TRBJ2-5; CDR3 length: 11; CDR3 protein: ASSYSRVETQY
V gene: TRBV30; J gene: TRBJ2-1; CDR3 length: 12; CDR3 protein: AWSVGASYNEQF
V gene: TRBV9; J gene: TRBJ2-1; CDR3 length: 17; CDR3 protein: ASSVRPGLAGGKANEQF
V gene: TRBV29-1; J gene: TRBJ2-1; CDR3 length: 12; CDR3 protein: SVPHRRSPNEQF
V gene: TRBV2; J gene: TRBJ2-1; CDR3 length: 13; CDR3 protein: ASSELPGGGNEQF
V gene: TRBV20-1; J gene: TRBJ1-5; CDR3 length: 9; CDR3 protein: SARGPGPQH
V gene: TRBV6-1; J gene: TRBJ2-7; CDR3 length: 11; CDR3 protein: ATTGTTLYEQY
V gene: TRBV28; J gene: TRBJ2-3; CDR3 length: 16; CDR3 protein: ASSLLPSGLKGTDTQY
V gene: TRBV19; J gene: TRBJ2-7; CDR3 length: 12; CDR3 protein: ASSMNRETYEQY
V gene: TRBV4-1; J gene: TRBJ2-6; CDR3 length: 13; CDR3 protein: ASSKGIVGANVLT
V gene: TRBV7-2; J gene: TRBJ2-4; CDR3 length: 15; CDR3 protein: ASSLAGVGAGENIQY
V gene: TRBV27; J gene: TRBJ2-7; CDR3 length: 13; CDR3 protein: ASSLGTGYDGEQY
V gene: TRBV28; J gene: TRBJ2-1; CDR3 length: 13; CDR3 protein: ASGPVAGGYNEQF
V gene: TRBV5-1; J gene: TRBJ2-1; CDR3 length: 12; CDR3 protein: ASSLEGRDYEQF
V gene: TRBV5-6; J gene: TRBJ2-5; CDR3 length: 11; CDR3 protein: ASSRDRKETQY
V gene: TRBV18; J gene: TRBJ2-7; CDR3 length: 12; CDR3 protein: ASSQGSGAYEQY
V gene: TRBV2; J gene: TRBJ1-1; CDR3 length: 10; CDR3 protein: ASSALSTEAF
V gene: TRBV6-5; J gene: TRBJ1-5; CDR3 length: 13; CDR3 protein: ASSYSIPVNQPQH
V gene: TRBV11-2; J gene: TRBJ2-1; CDR3 length: 11; CDR3 protein: ASSPQGLDEQF
V gene: TRBV28; J gene: TRBJ2-7; CDR3 length: 13; CDR3 protein: ASRPTGQGSYEQY
V gene: TRBV9; J gene: TRBJ2-3; CDR3 length: 16; CDR3 protein: ASSPGTSSGGGFNTQY
V gene: TRBV27; J gene: TRBJ2-1; CDR3 length: 14; CDR3 protein: ASSLGLAGRYNEQF
V gene: TRBV7-9; J gene: TRBJ1-1; CDR3 length: 12; CDR3 protein: ASSVYRVGTEAF
V gene: TRBV11-2; J gene: TRBJ2-1; CDR3 length: 16; CDR3 protein: ASSLATSGPSSYNEQF
V gene: TRBV7-8; J gene: TRBJ1-1; CDR3 length: 12; CDR3 protein: ASRLVGQGTEAF
V gene: TRBV5-1; J gene: TRBJ2-2; CDR3 length: 14; CDR3 protein: ASSRLAGVRTGELF
V gene: TRBV6-1; J gene: TRBJ1-5; CDR3 length: 11; CDR3 protein: ASSGEKNQPQH
V gene: TRBV5-1; J gene: TRBJ2-3; CDR3 length: 15; CDR3 protein: ASSLDGSGSSGDTQY
V gene: TRBV6-5; J gene: TRBJ2-5; CDR3 length: 13; CDR3 protein: ASSYSGLRVETQY
V gene: TRBV9; J gene: TRBJ1-2; CDR3 length: 10; CDR3 protein: ASSERERGYT
V gene: TRBV18; J gene: TRBJ2-5; CDR3 length: 13; CDR3 protein: ASSPGTGPTETQY
V gene: TRBV7-9; J gene: TRBJ2-1; CDR3 length: 12; CDR3 protein: ASITYPVDNEQF
V gene: TRBV14; J gene: TRBJ2-7; CDR3 length: 11; CDR3 protein: ASSRQGGGEQY
V gene: TRBV30; J gene: TRBJ2-5; CDR3 length: 13; CDR3 protein: AWSTLGRRGETQY